This T cell receptor (beta chain) was recorded in a study of beta chain features in type 1 diabetes. Overall study findings and caveats: Individuals with type 1 diabetes displayed fewer insertions and more deletions at VDJ junctions. Researchers report that Type 1 diabetes patients had moderately but significantly shorter TCRB CDR3s across all four CD4+ subsets. PCR might favor shorter templates, but any such skew would affect patients and controls equally.

The authors sorted CD4+ naive, central memory, regulatory and stem cell-like memory cells via CD45RO/CCR7/CD25/CD127/CD95/CD27. This clone turned up a few times. What it binds is not known. V was pared by 3 bases and J by 4 bases, with 9 bases of the junction left unmatched. Germline V gives CDR1 MNHNS, CDR2 SASEGT. The CDR3 contains 16 residues. Reverse transcription of all isolated RNA meant that expressed TCRB transcripts were sequenced. The protocol was immunoSEQ multiplex PCR, while the TCRdb copy is restricted to in-frame clones and leaves out a portion. The sample lists 600,000 to 700,000 clones, around 12% occurring once.

The V call is TRBV6-1, the J call TRBJ1-2, with 9 bases aligning to TRBD1. The TCR comes from a man younger than 45 with type 1 diabetes. The sequencing input was naive CD4+ T cells from blood. CDR3 region: CASSDSGTGILYGYTF. Written as DNA, the CDR3 is TGTGCCAGCAGTGATTCTGGGACAGGGATCCTCTATGGCTACACCTTC.